A single sample is the source of the 20 T cell receptor beta chains below, sequenced in a study of T cells in localized non-small cell lung cancer. This table comes from immunoSEQ multiplex PCR, and its TCRdb copy is limited to in-frame clones, with some not included. This table holds 15,000 to 18,000 clones, more than 75% found once. The specimen comprised peripheral blood mononuclear cells, sampled before any cancer treatment. The receptors stem from a male donor older than 55 with stage II lung adenocarcinoma.

The J gene is TRBJ1-1, the V gene TRBV28, with D possibly being TRBD1 (5 bases). The CDR3 loop spans 14 amino acids. V was cut by 5 bases and J by 4 bases, with 14 bases left in between. CDR1 and CDR2 (germline): MDHEN, SYDVKM. The CDR3 DNA sequence: TGTGCCAGCAGTCCCCTCAGGGAAACCACTGAAGCTTTCTTT. It codes for CASSPLRETTEAFF. Complete variable domain (other parts from reference TRBV28 and TRBJ1-1): DVKVTQSSRYLVKRTGEKVFLECVQDMDHENMFWYRQDPGLGLRLIYFSYDVKMKEKGDIPEGYSVSREKKERFSLILESASTNQTSMYLCASSPLRETTEAFFGQGTRLTVV.

The chain has TRBV5-1 and TRBJ2-7; D is unclear. Germline V gene lookup returns CDR1 SGHRS and CDR2 YFSETQ. The CDR3 is 16 amino acids. Deletions cut 0 bases from V and 3 bases from J, with 16 bases between. The CDR3 nucleotides read TGCGCCAGCAGCTTGGGTGCCGGCAGTGCCGTCTACGAGCAGTACTTC. Residues: CASSLGAGSAVYEQYF. The variable domain in full, with the rest retrieved from reference TRBV5-1 and TRBJ2-7, is KAGVTQTPRYLIKTRGQQVTLSCSPISGHRSVSWYQQTPGQGLQFLFEYFSETQRNKGNFPGRFSGRQFSNSRSEMNVSTLELGDSALYLCASSLGAGSAVYEQYFGPGTRLTVT.

The chain has TRBV6-6 and TRBJ2-1, with a tentative D call TRBD2 (5 bases). The V gene lost 7 bases and the J gene lost 9 bases, with 16 bases spanning the gap. Germline assignment: CDR1 MNHNY and CDR2 SVGAGI (reference sequence). The CDR3 extends over 13 amino acids. DNA of the CDR3: TGTGCCAGCAAAGCGGTGCTAGGTGGTGAGCAGTTCTTC. This codes for CASKAVLGGEQFF.

V and J are TRBV25-1 and TRBJ2-4; D may be TRBD2 (6 bases). Trimming cost V 5 bases and J 0 bases, with 14 bases left between them. CDR3 size: 16 residues. Germline assignment: CDR1 MGHDK and CDR2 SYGVNS. The CDR3 sequence is CASSSRDSVAKNIQYF. The DNA for the CDR3 is TGTGCCAGCAGTTCCCGGGACTCAGTAGCCAAAAACATTCAGTACTTC. The full variable domain, its missing parts supplied by reference TRBV25-1 and TRBJ2-4, is EADIYQTPRYLVIGTGKKITLECSQTMGHDKMYWYQQDPGMELHLIHYSYGVNSTEKGDLSSESTVSRIRTEHFPLTLESARPSHTSQYLCASSSRDSVAKNIQYFGAGTRLSVL.

The V gene is TRBV5-1, the J gene TRBJ1-2, with TRBD1 matching over 7 bases. The V segment lost 1 base and the J segment 2 bases; nucleotides outside the gene matches: 11. Germline assignment: CDR1 SGHRS and CDR2 YFSETQ. This CDR3 spans 17 amino acids. CDR3 loop: CASSLTETGRGNYGYTF. CDR3 nucleotides: TGCGCCAGCAGCTTGACCGAGACAGGGCGAGGGAACTATGGCTACACCTTC. Looking up the rest from reference TRBV5-1 and TRBJ1-2 gives the full variable domain: KAGVTQTPRYLIKTRGQQVTLSCSPISGHRSVSWYQQTPGQGLQFLFEYFSETQRNKGNFPGRFSGRQFSNSRSEMNVSTLELGDSALYLCASSLTETGRGNYGYTFGSGTRLTVV.

The V gene is TRBV9, the J gene TRBJ2-2; no definite D call. With 1 base removed from V and 1 base from J, the gap between germline ends came to 8 bases. This CDR3 is built from 15 residues. Germline V lookup: CDR1 SGDLS, CDR2 YYNGEE. The CDR3 DNA follows: TGTGCCAGCAGCGTAAGGGCGAGGAACACCGGGGAGCTGTTTTTT. Protein product: CASSVRARNTGELFF. Full variable domain (rest looked up from reference TRBV9 and TRBJ2-2): DSGVTQTPKHLITATGQRVTLRCSPRSGDLSVYWYQQSLDQGLQFLIQYYNGEERAKGNILERFSAQQFPDLHSELNLSSLELGDSALYFCASSVRARNTGELFFGEGSRLTVL.

The chain carries TRBV6-1 and TRBJ1-1; D ambiguous. The germline V gene encodes CDR1 MNHNS and CDR2 SASEGT. The V end was cut by 4 bases, the J end by 2 bases, with 11 bases between. This CDR3 comprises 14 residues. DNA of the CDR3: TGTGCCAGCAGTGTTTGGTCAGGAAACACTGAAGCTTTCTTT. Translation gives CASSVWSGNTEAFF.

The J gene is TRBJ2-7, the V gene TRBV11-2; perhaps D is TRBD1 or TRBD2 (5 bases each). V gave up 3 bases and J gave up 4 bases, with 19 bases separating them. The CDR3 runs 16 residues. Germline assignment: CDR1 SGHAT and CDR2 FQNNGV. The CDR3 region has the DNA TGTGCCAGCAGCTTCTATACGGGGCCGGCCGGATACGAGCAGTACTTC. This encodes CASSFYTGPAGYEQYF.

This chain links TRBV5-6 with TRBJ2-6, with D possibly called TRBD1 or TRBD2 (5 bases each). Germline CDR1 SGHDT, CDR2 YYEEEE. This CDR3 is built from 18 residues. V shed 2 bases and J shed 0 bases, with 15 bases lying between them. The CDR3 region has the DNA TGTGCCAGCAGCTTCGCCAGGGTAACTAGCTCTGGGGCCAACGTCCTGACTTTC. Translated: CASSFARVTSSGANVLTF.

The chain joins TRBV5-1 to TRBJ2-2; D might be TRBD1 (6 bases). Trimming removed 9 bases at V and 0 bases at J, with 12 bases between. The CDR3 is 14 amino acids. Looked up from germline, CDR1 is SGHRS and CDR2 is YFSETQ. DNA for the CDR3: TGCGCCACCCAGACAGGCCCGAACACCGGGGAGCTGTTTTTT. Encoded protein: CATQTGPNTGELFF. The full variable domain, in which reference TRBV5-1 and TRBJ2-2 provide the parts outside the CDR3, is KAGVTQTPRYLIKTRGQQVTLSCSPISGHRSVSWYQQTPGQGLQFLFEYFSETQRNKGNFPGRFSGRQFSNSRSEMNVSTLELGDSALYLCATQTGPNTGELFFGEGSRLTVL.

The chain joins TRBV27 to TRBJ2-7, with a tentative D call TRBD1 (6 bases). Germline V CDR1 and CDR2: MNHEY, SMNVEV (reference sequence). The germline V and J ends were trimmed by 2 bases and 7 bases, with 9 bases remaining between them. The CDR3 is 12 amino acids. DNA for the CDR3: TGTGCCAGCAGTTTAAGCAGGGGAGAGCAGTACTTC. Its protein product is CASSLSRGEQYF.

J is TRBJ2-7 and V is TRBV7-9, with D possibly called TRBD1 or TRBD2 (5 bases each). CDR1 and CDR2 from the germline V gene are SEHNR and FQNEAQ (reference sequence). The CDR3 has 14 amino acids. The V gene lost 5 bases and the J gene lost 1 base, with 12 bases spanning the gap. CDR3 loop: CASSLDGGSYEQYF. The CDR3 nucleotides read TGTGCCAGCAGCCTAGATGGGGGATCCTACGAGCAGTACTTC.

V usage is TRBV19 and J usage is TRBJ2-2; possible D gene TRBD2, 6 bases. V lost 7 bases and J lost 5, with 17 bases in between. The CDR3 covers 15 residues. Germline V gene lookup returns CDR1 LNHDA and CDR2 SQIVND (reference sequence). In DNA form, the CDR3 reads TGTGCCAGTACTATCTCGGGGGTAGGAACCGGGGAGCTGTTTTTT. Translation gives CASTISGVGTGELFF. Drawing the rest from reference TRBV19 and TRBJ2-2, the complete variable domain is DGGITQSPKYLFRKEGQNVTLSCEQNLNHDAMYWYRQDPGQGLRLIYYSQIVNDFQKGDIAEGYSVSREKKESFPLTVTSAQKNPTAFYLCASTISGVGTGELFFGEGSRLTVL.

The chain couples TRBV19 to TRBJ2-1, with 9 bases fitting TRBD1. The CDR3 length is 14 residues. Germline V gene sequence: CDR1 LNHDA, CDR2 SQIVND (reference sequence). Trimming took 5 bases from V and 8 from J; bases not matched to a gene: 7. Written as DNA, the CDR3 is TGTGCCAGTAGTCCGGACAGGGGTTGGGATGAGCAGTTCTTC. It yields the protein CASSPDRGWDEQFF. Combining the CDR3 with reference TRBV19 and TRBJ2-1 gives the whole variable domain DGGITQSPKYLFRKEGQNVTLSCEQNLNHDAMYWYRQDPGQGLRLIYYSQIVNDFQKGDIAEGYSVSREKKESFPLTVTSAQKNPTAFYLCASSPDRGWDEQFFGPGTRLTVL.

In its sample, this clone was seen a few times. V gene TRBV6-6 combines with J gene TRBJ2-2; the D gene is possibly TRBD2 (5 bases). With 2 bases removed from V and 1 base from J, the gap between germline ends came to 5 bases. This CDR3 contains 14 residues. From germline, CDR1 is MNHNY and CDR2 SVGAGI (reference sequence). Written as DNA, the CDR3 is TGTGCCAGCAGTTACGGAGGGAACACCGGGGAGCTGTTTTTT. Translated: CASSYGGNTGELFF.

The chain couples TRBV5-6 to TRBJ1-2; D unclear. The CDR3 is 15 residues long. V dropped 0 bases and J dropped 0 bases, with 9 bases sitting between them. Per the germline V gene, CDR1 is SGHDT and CDR2 is YYEEEE. DNA of the CDR3: TGTGCCAGCAGCTTGGCAGGAGAGGCTAACTATGGCTACACCTTC. Its translation is CASSLAGEANYGYTF.

In DNA, the CDR3 is TGCGCCAGCAGTGAGCGGGCTGCAGGGTCGTATATTCAGTACTTC. Residues: CASSERAAGSYIQYF. The chain is built from TRBV10-2 and TRBJ2-4; tentative D call: TRBD1 (5 bases). CDR1 is WSHSY and CDR2 is SAAADI in the germline V gene. The CDR3 is 15 amino acids. Trimming removed 2 bases from V and 10 bases from J, with 18 bases in between.

CDR3 nucleotide sequence: TGTGCCAGCAGCTTGGGGACTAGCGGGAGGGCCGGGGAGGACGAGCAGTACTTC. It codes for CASSLGTSGRAGEDEQYF. The J gene is TRBJ2-7, the V gene TRBV5-6, with TRBD2 identical over 15 bases. CDR1 and CDR2 (germline): SGHDT, YYEEEE. V lost 0 bases, J lost 5 bases, and 9 bases stayed unmatched. The CDR3 extends over 18 amino acids. Filled out from reference TRBV5-6 and TRBJ2-7, the complete variable domain reads DAGVTQSPTHLIKTRGQQVTLRCSPKSGHDTVSWYQQALGQGPQFIFQYYEEEERQRGNFPDRFSGHQFPNYSSELNVNALLLGDSALYLCASSLGTSGRAGEDEQYFGPGTRLTVT.

This chain uses TRBV10-3 with TRBJ2-5; 10 bases line up with TRBD1. The CDR3 extends over 17 amino acids. The trim removed 4 bases at V and 1 base at J, leaving 9 bases unmatched. Germline loops: CDR1 ENHRY, CDR2 SYGVKD. CDR3 bases: TGTGCCATCAGTGGACCTCGGACAGGGGGTATCCAAGAGACCCAGTACTTC. This encodes CAISGPRTGGIQETQYF.

The chain combines TRBV4-1 with TRBJ1-2, with D perhaps matching TRBD1 (6 bases). CDR3 length: 15 residues. V lost 0 bases and J lost 5, with 13 bases in between. Germline lookup yields CDR1 MGHRA and CDR2 YSYEKL. CDR3 sequence reads: CASSQDTQGPYGYTF. As DNA, the CDR3 is TGCGCCAGCAGCCAAGACACACAGGGCCCGTATGGCTACACCTTC.